This is a list of T cell receptor beta chains from one sample in a study of shared clonotypes between healthy human individuals. Sequenced by immunoSEQ multiplex PCR; TCRdb stores in-frame clones only, minus some. The sample holds some 2.4 million clones; approximately 94% are singletons and the top ten take approximately 0.36%. The sample was naive CD4+ T cells from PBMCs. These receptors were obtained from a man in his late teens or twenties in good health. Some clones in this sample may be carry-over from other donors' samples. Both conserved end residues are part of each CDR3. A D gene is named only where the DNA matches it firmly. For some rows the clone size is stated as once, few or many, or as a class when expanded; others skip it.

j_call: TRBJ1-4
d_call: .
v_call: TRBV6-1
clone_size: few
cdr3_nt: TGTGCCAGCAGTGCCCAGGGCGGTGAAAAACTGTTTTTT
cdr3_aa: CASSAQGGEKLFF

j_call: TRBJ1-6
d_call: .
v_call: TRBV7-9
clone_size: .
cdr3_nt: TGTGCCAGCAGATTCGACATCCCAAATTCACCCCTCCACTTT
cdr3_aa: CASRFDIPNSPLHF

j_call: TRBJ1-1
d_call: .
v_call: TRBV19
clone_size: .
cdr3_nt: TGTGCCAGTAGTGTGTGGGGAAGGGCGAACACTGAAGCTTTCTTT
cdr3_aa: CASSVWGRANTEAFF

j_call: TRBJ1-2
d_call: .
v_call: TRBV14
clone_size: .
cdr3_nt: TGTGCCAGCAGCCAAGGCAGGGTACGGGACTACACCTTC
cdr3_aa: CASSQGRVRDYTF

j_call: TRBJ2-1
d_call: .
v_call: TRBV11-2
clone_size: .
cdr3_nt: TGTGCCAGCAGCTTAGAGATGCTTAATGAGCAGTTCTTC
cdr3_aa: CASSLEMLNEQFF

j_call: TRBJ2-5
d_call: TRBD2
v_call: TRBV4-1
clone_size: .
cdr3_nt: TGCGCCAGCAGCTTATCAGGGTTAGCGGGACCATTTGGAGAGACCCAGTACTTC
cdr3_aa: CASSLSGLAGPFGETQYF

j_call: TRBJ1-1
d_call: .
v_call: TRBV6-1
clone_size: .
cdr3_nt: TGTGCCAGCAGTGAACTTCTAGGGTTGTACACTGAAGCTTTCTTT
cdr3_aa: CASSELLGLYTEAFF

j_call: TRBJ2-3
d_call: TRBD2
v_call: TRBV9
clone_size: .
cdr3_nt: TGTGCCAGCAGCGTAGATAGCGGGAGGGCCGGGGATACGCAGTATTTT
cdr3_aa: CASSVDSGRAGDTQYF

j_call: TRBJ2-1
d_call: TRBD2
v_call: TRBV7-3
clone_size: .
cdr3_nt: TGTGCCAGCAGCTTACTAGCGGTTGCCTACAATGAGCAGTTCTTC
cdr3_aa: CASSLLAVAYNEQFF

j_call: TRBJ2-1
d_call: .
v_call: TRBV10-2
clone_size: .
cdr3_nt: TGCGCCAGCACATTCAGGGGGGAAGCCTCCTACAATGAGCAGTTCTTC
cdr3_aa: CASTFRGEASYNEQFF

j_call: TRBJ2-1
d_call: TRBD2
v_call: TRBV6-1
clone_size: .
cdr3_nt: TGTGCCAGCACCCAAACTAGCGGGAGGCCCCTCGAGCAGTTCTTC
cdr3_aa: CASTQTSGRPLEQFF

j_call: TRBJ2-5
d_call: .
v_call: TRBV27
clone_size: .
cdr3_nt: TGTGCCAGCAGCCCCCTCGCGGGTTCGGGCGGGACCCAGTACTTC
cdr3_aa: CASSPLAGSGGTQYF

j_call: TRBJ2-5
d_call: .
v_call: TRBV18
clone_size: .
cdr3_nt: TGTGCCAGCTCACCACCGTCAGGCCAAGAGACCCAGTACTTC
cdr3_aa: CASSPPSGQETQYF

j_call: TRBJ1-4
d_call: .
v_call: TRBV28
clone_size: .
cdr3_nt: TGTGCCAGCAGACCAGTAGTGGCGGCCCCTAATGAAAAACTGTTTTTT
cdr3_aa: CASRPVVAAPNEKLFF

j_call: TRBJ1-3
d_call: .
v_call: TRBV28
clone_size: .
cdr3_nt: TGTGCCAGCATCGGTGACCCTGGGCGCACCATATATTTT
cdr3_aa: CASIGDPGRTIYF

j_call: TRBJ2-7
d_call: TRBD1
v_call: TRBV9
clone_size: .
cdr3_nt: TGTGCCAGCAGCGTAGTGGGCAGGGGGCGCGACGAGCAGTACTTC
cdr3_aa: CASSVVGRGRDEQYF

j_call: TRBJ1-1
d_call: TRBD1
v_call: TRBV6-1
clone_size: once
cdr3_nt: TGTGCCAGCCACAGGGGGCGCGAGTTGAACACTGAAGCTTTCTTT
cdr3_aa: CASHRGRELNTEAFF

j_call: TRBJ2-7
d_call: .
v_call: TRBV19
clone_size: .
cdr3_nt: TGTGCCAGTAGTATGGGAGGTGCCTACGAGCAGTACTTC
cdr3_aa: CASSMGGAYEQYF

j_call: TRBJ1-3
d_call: .
v_call: TRBV28
clone_size: once
cdr3_nt: TGTGCCAGCAGCCCCCGACGGGACCTCTCTGGAAACACCATATATTTT
cdr3_aa: CASSPRRDLSGNTIYF

j_call: TRBJ2-2
d_call: .
v_call: TRBV7-3
clone_size: .
cdr3_nt: TGTGCCAGCAGCGCCGTAGTCGGCAGATCGAACACCGGGGAGCTGTTTTTT
cdr3_aa: CASSAVVGRSNTGELFF

j_call: TRBJ1-5
d_call: .
v_call: TRBV18
clone_size: .
cdr3_nt: TGTGCCAGCTCACCAACGGGGGGCTCTTATCAGCCCCAGCATTTT
cdr3_aa: CASSPTGGSYQPQHF

j_call: TRBJ1-6
d_call: .
v_call: TRBV10-3
clone_size: .
cdr3_nt: TGTGCCATCAGGAGGGTAGACGGAGAGGGGAGTTCACCCCTCCACTTT
cdr3_aa: CAIRRVDGEGSSPLHF

j_call: TRBJ1-3
d_call: .
v_call: TRBV5-1
clone_size: once
cdr3_nt: TGCGCCAGCAGCTTGGGTGACGGGGCGACGGGAGGAAACACCATATATTTT
cdr3_aa: CASSLGDGATGGNTIYF

j_call: TRBJ2-7
d_call: TRBD2
v_call: TRBV28
clone_size: .
cdr3_nt: TGTGCCAGCAGTTTAAGCGGGGTAGGTCGGACTAGCGGGCACTACGAGCAGTACTTC
cdr3_aa: CASSLSGVGRTSGHYEQYF

j_call: TRBJ2-7
d_call: .
v_call: TRBV28
clone_size: .
cdr3_nt: TGTGCCAGCAGTTTGTACATACAGGGCTACGAGCAGTACTTC
cdr3_aa: CASSLYIQGYEQYF

j_call: TRBJ2-7
d_call: TRBD2
v_call: TRBV5-5
clone_size: .
cdr3_nt: TGTGCCAGCAGCTTGGCTCTCATAGGGACTAGCATCTCCTACGAGCAGTACTTC
cdr3_aa: CASSLALIGTSISYEQYF

j_call: TRBJ1-3
d_call: .
v_call: TRBV30
clone_size: .
cdr3_nt: TGTGCCTTCCCCGGGGAGGGGAACACCATATATTTT
cdr3_aa: CAFPGEGNTIYF

j_call: TRBJ1-5
d_call: .
v_call: TRBV5-1
clone_size: .
cdr3_nt: TGCGCCAGCAGCCTGGACAGCTGGGACCAGCCCCAGCATTTT
cdr3_aa: CASSLDSWDQPQHF

j_call: TRBJ2-3
d_call: .
v_call: TRBV2
clone_size: .
cdr3_nt: TGTGCCAGCGGGGAGTCTGGGGCCAGCACAGATACGCAGTATTTT
cdr3_aa: CASGESGASTDTQYF

j_call: TRBJ2-7
d_call: TRBD2
v_call: TRBV4-1
clone_size: .
cdr3_nt: TGCGCCAGCAGCCGACTAGCGGGAGCATCCTACGAGCAGTACTTC
cdr3_aa: CASSRLAGASYEQYF

j_call: TRBJ2-1
d_call: TRBD1
v_call: TRBV19
clone_size: .
cdr3_nt: TGTGCCAGTAGTATAGAGGGGGCAGGGGGCTGGAATGAGCAGTTCTTC
cdr3_aa: CASSIEGAGGWNEQFF

j_call: TRBJ2-1
d_call: .
v_call: TRBV6-1
clone_size: .
cdr3_nt: TGTGCCAGCAGTGAACAGTGGTACAATGAGCAGTTCTTC
cdr3_aa: CASSEQWYNEQFF

j_call: TRBJ1-2
d_call: TRBD1
v_call: TRBV10-3
clone_size: once
cdr3_nt: TGTGCCATCAGCGGACAGGGCGCCTATGGCTACACCTTC
cdr3_aa: CAISGQGAYGYTF

j_call: TRBJ2-7
d_call: TRBD2
v_call: TRBV11-3
clone_size: .
cdr3_nt: TGTGCCAGCAGCATCACGGGGACTAGCCCGCAGTACTTC
cdr3_aa: CASSITGTSPQYF

j_call: TRBJ2-3
d_call: .
v_call: TRBV5-1
clone_size: .
cdr3_nt: TGCGCCAGCAGCTTTACAAGGGGGAGCACAGATACGCAGTATTTT
cdr3_aa: CASSFTRGSTDTQYF